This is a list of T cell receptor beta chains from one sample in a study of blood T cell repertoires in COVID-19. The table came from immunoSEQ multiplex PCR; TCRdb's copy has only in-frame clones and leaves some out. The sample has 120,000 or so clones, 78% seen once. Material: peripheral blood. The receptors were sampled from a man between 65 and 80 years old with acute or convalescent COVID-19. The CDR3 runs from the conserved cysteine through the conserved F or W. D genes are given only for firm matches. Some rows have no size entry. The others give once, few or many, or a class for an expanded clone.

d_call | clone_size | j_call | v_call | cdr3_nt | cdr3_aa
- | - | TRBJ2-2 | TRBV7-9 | TGTGCCAGCAGCTTAGCCTCGGGTCTAGGAACCGGGGAGCTGTTTTTT | CASSLASGLGTGELFF
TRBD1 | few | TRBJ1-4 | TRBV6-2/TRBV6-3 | TGTGCCAGCAGCAGCAGGGGGCTTAATGAAAAACTGTTTTTT | CASSSRGLNEKLFF
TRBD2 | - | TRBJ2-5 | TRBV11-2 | TGTGCCAGCAGCTCGGGGGGGGAGGGGACCCAGTACTTC | CASSSGGEGTQYF
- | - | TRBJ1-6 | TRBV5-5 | TGTGCCAGCAGCCCCCGGGTCTTGAATTCACCCCTCCACTTT | CASSPRVLNSPLHF
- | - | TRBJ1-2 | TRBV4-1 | TGCGCCAGCAGCCAAGAGGGTACTCGGGGATATGGCTACACCTTC | CASSQEGTRGYGYTF
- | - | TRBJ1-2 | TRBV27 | TGTGCCAGCAGTTTCCTTCCATCCAGACTCTATGGCTACACCTTC | CASSFLPSRLYGYTF
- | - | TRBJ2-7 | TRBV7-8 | TGTGCCAGCAGCCCTAGAACCTACGAGCAGTACTTC | CASSPRTYEQYF
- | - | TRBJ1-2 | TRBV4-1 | TGCGCCAGCAGCCTAACTCGTGACGGGACAAGTTTTTATGGCTACACCTTC | CASSLTRDGTSFYGYTF
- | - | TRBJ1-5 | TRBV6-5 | TGTGCCAGCAGTTCTTTGCGCAATAGCAATCAGCCCCAGCATTTT | CASSSLRNSNQPQHF
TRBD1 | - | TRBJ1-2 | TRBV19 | TGTGCCAGTAGTACTCTCGGGACAGCCGGTAACTATGGCTACACCTTC | CASSTLGTAGNYGYTF
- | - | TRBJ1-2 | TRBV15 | TGTGCCACCCGATATAACAGGGCAACCTCCTCTAGGTATGGCTACACCTTC | CATRYNRATSSRYGYTF
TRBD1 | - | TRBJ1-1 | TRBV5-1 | TGCGCCAGCGGTCCGGGACAGGGGGCCCGGCTTACTGAAGCTTTCTTT | CASGPGQGARLTEAFF
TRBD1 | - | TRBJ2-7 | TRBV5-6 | TGTGCCAGCAGCTTTGGACAGGGGGCTGGAGAGCAGTACTTC | CASSFGQGAGEQYF
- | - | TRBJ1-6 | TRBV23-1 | TGCGCCAGCACTCCAGGACCGGGGAATTCACCCCTCCACTTT | CASTPGPGNSPLHF
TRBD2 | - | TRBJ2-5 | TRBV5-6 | TGTGCCAGCAGCTTGGGCCCGTGGGGAGGGGAGACCCAGTACTTC | CASSLGPWGGETQYF
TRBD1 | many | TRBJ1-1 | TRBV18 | TGTGCCAGCTCACCACCGGGACAGATTATTACAAACACTGAAGCTTTCTTT | CASSPPGQIITNTEAFF